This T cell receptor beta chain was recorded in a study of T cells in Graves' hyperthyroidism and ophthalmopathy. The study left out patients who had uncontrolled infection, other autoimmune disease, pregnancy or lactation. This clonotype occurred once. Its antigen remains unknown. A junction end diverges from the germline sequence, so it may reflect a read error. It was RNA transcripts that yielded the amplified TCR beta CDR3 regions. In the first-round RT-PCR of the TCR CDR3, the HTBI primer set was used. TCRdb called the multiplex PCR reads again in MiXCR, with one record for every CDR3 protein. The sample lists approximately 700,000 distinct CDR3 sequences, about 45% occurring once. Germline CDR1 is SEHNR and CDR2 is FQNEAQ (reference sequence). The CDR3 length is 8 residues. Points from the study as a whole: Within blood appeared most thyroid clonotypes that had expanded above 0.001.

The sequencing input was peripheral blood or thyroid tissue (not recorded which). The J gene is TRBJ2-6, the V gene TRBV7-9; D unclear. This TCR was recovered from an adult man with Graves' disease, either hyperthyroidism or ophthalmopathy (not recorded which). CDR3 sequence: CASSQDEF. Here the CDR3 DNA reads TGTGCCAGCAGCCAAGATGAATTC.